A single sample is the source of the 9 T cell receptor beta chains below, sequenced in a study of T-cell memory formation after mild COVID-19. TCRdb reprocessed the 5' RACE reads via MiXCR and lists one record per CDR3 protein. The data show about 250,000 distinct CDR3 sequences, with roughly 15% seen just once and roughly 3.6% held by the top ten. Sequenced sample: PBMCs or a T cell subset sorted from them (not recorded which). The receptors were gathered from a man aged 18-30 years who had mild COVID-19 (a few samples of this study predate the infection). Cell type and time point are not known.

This clonotype has more than one count but fewer than ten. The CDR3: CASSLRRAPDTQYF. Here the CDR3 DNA reads TGTGCCAGCAGCTTGCGCAGGGCCCCAGATACGCAGTATTTT. This chain links TRBV7-2 with TRBJ2-3; perhaps TRBD1 as D (5 bases). The CDR3 has 14 residues. CDR1 is SGHTA and CDR2 is FQGNSA in the germline V gene. V lost 3 bases and J 4 bases, leaving 11 bases between the germline ends.

The table lists this clonotype with a few counts. The chain couples TRBV15 to TRBJ1-4; 7 bases align to TRBD1. The germline gives CDR1 LNHNV, CDR2 YYDKDF (reference sequence). The junction had 7 bases not matched to a gene; V was cut back by 3 bases and J by 15 bases. This CDR3 comprises 12 residues. The CDR3 loop is CATSRVGTVLFF. The CDR3 DNA is TGTGCCACCAGCAGGGTGGGGACAGTATTGTTTTTT.

This clonotype has just one count. This chain uses TRBV2 with TRBJ1-5; TRBD1 is a possible D gene (6 bases). This CDR3 region has 14 residues. Per the germline V gene, CDR1 is SNHLY and CDR2 is FYNNEI. The germline V and J ends were trimmed by 6 bases and 7 bases, with 16 bases remaining between them. CDR3 nucleotides: TGTGCCAGCAGCGCAGGGGACATGCGGCAGCCCCAGCATTTT. Protein: CASSAGDMRQPQHF. The full variable domain, completed using reference TRBV2 and TRBJ1-5, is EPEVTQTPSHQVTQMGQEVILRCVPISNHLYFYWYRQILGQKVEFLVSFYNNEISEKSEIFDDQFSVERPDGSNFTLKIRSTKLEDSAMYFCASSAGDMRQPQHFGDGTRLSIL.

V is TRBV12-3 or TRBV12-4 and J is TRBJ2-1; no clear D gene. The CDR3 totals 11 residues. V was cut by 7 bases and J by 4 bases, with 5 bases left in between. The CDR3 is CASTRYNEQFF. CDR3 sequence (DNA): TGTGCCAGCACTCGATACAATGAGCAGTTCTTC.

The table lists this clonotype with a few counts. V usage is TRBV9 and J usage is TRBJ2-3; D is unresolved. CDR1 is SGDLS and CDR2 is YYNGEE in the germline V gene. V was pared by 4 bases and J by 1 base, with 7 bases between. The CDR3 totals 13 residues. The CDR3 sequence is CASSSDRTDTQYF. Here the CDR3 DNA reads TGTGCCAGCAGCTCGGACCGCACAGATACGCAGTATTTT.

The V and J genes are TRBV20-1 and TRBJ2-3; 7 bases line up with TRBD1. Germline values: CDR1 DFQATT, CDR2 SNEGSKA (reference sequence). V trimming: 1 base; J trimming: 1 base; junction bases outside the gene matches: 2. The CDR3 consists of 14 residues. DNA of the CDR3: TGCAGTGCTAGAGGGGACAGTGGCACAGATACGCAGTATTTT. Amino acid sequence: CSARGDSGTDTQYF.

The chain employs TRBV12-3 or TRBV12-4 and TRBJ1-2; the match to TRBD1 covers 7 bases. CDR3 size: 15 residues. V lost 4 bases and J lost 3; bases outside the gene matches: 8. The CDR3 reads CASSSRQGGYYGYTF. The CDR3 DNA sequence: TGTGCCAGCAGTTCCAGACAGGGTGGGTACTATGGCTACACCTTC.

The rearrangement joins TRBV7-9 to TRBJ2-1; 12 bases agree with TRBD2. The CDR3 contains 15 residues. After removal of 8 bases from V and 2 bases from J, the junction contained 4 bases not matched to a gene. CDR1 SEHNR and CDR2 FQNEAQ come from the germline V gene (reference sequence). The CDR3 DNA follows: TGTGCCAGCGGTGGACTAGCGGGGACCTACAATGAGCAGTTCTTC. It encodes CASGGLAGTYNEQFF. The full variable domain, completed using reference TRBV7-9 and TRBJ2-1, is DTGVSQNPRHKITKRGQNVTFRCDPISEHNRLYWYRQTLGQGPEFLTYFQNEAQLEKSRLLSDRFSAERPKGSFSTLEIQRTEQGDSAMYLCASGGLAGTYNEQFFGPGTRLTVL.

The rearrangement uses TRBV29-1 and TRBJ2-7; TRBD1 matches at 7 bases. Trimming at V came to 6 bases and at J to 1 base, leaving 9 bases not matched to a gene. From germline, CDR1 is SQVTM and CDR2 ANQGSEA. The CDR3 has 14 residues. In DNA form, the CDR3 reads TGCAGCGTAAGACAGGGTGTTGGGTCCTACGAGCAGTACTTC. Residues: CSVRQGVGSYEQYF.